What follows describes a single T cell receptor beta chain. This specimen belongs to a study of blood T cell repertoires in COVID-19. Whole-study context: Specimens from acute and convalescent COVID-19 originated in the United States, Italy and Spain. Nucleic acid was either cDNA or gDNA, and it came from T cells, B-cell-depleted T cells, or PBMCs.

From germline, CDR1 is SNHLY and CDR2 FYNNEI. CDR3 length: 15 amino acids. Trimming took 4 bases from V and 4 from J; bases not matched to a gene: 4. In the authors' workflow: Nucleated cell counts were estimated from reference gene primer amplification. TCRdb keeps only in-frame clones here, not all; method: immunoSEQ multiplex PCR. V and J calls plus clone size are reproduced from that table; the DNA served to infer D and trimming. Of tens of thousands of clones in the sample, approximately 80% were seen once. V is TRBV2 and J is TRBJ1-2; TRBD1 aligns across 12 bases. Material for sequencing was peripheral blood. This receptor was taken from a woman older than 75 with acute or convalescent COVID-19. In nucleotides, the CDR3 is TGTGCCAGCAGTGGGGACAGGGGGCCAGGCTATGGCTACACCTTC. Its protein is CASSGDRGPGYGYTF.